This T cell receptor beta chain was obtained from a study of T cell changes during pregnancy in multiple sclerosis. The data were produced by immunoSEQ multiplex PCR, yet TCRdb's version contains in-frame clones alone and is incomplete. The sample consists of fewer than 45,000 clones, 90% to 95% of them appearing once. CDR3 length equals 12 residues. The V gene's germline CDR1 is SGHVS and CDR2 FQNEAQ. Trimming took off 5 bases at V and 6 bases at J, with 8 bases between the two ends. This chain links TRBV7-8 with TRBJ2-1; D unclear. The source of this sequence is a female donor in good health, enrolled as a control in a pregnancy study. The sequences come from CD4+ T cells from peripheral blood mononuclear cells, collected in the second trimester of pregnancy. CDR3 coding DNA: TGTGCCAGCAGCCCCTACTCCAATGAGCAGTTCTTC. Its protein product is CASSPYSNEQFF. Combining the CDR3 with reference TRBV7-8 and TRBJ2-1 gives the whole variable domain GAGVSQSPRYKVAKRGQDVALRCDPISGHVSLFWYQQALGQGPEFLTYFQNEAQLDKSGLPSDRFFAERPEGSVSTLKIQRTQQEDSAVYLCASSPYSNEQFFGPGTRLTVL.